The clone carrying this T cell receptor beta chain was seen many times. The time point was: newly diagnosed GD, antithyroid drugs for less than 3 months. PBMC RNA served as the TCR library source. Construction of TCR beta libraries relied on iRepertoire HTBI primers and on Arm-PCR targeting CDR3 regions. From the multiplex PCR reads, TCRdb called clonotypes with MiXCR, one entry per CDR3 protein. This sample has roughly 610,000 distinct CDR3 sequences, with roughly 15% found just once. The data were taken from a study of regulatory T cells in long-lasting Graves disease. With 3 bases removed from V and 4 bases from J, the gap between germline ends came to 6 bases. The CDR3 contains 12 residues. The germline V gene has CDR1 MNHNS and CDR2 SASEGT. These data were likewise used in another study, on T cells in Graves' hyperthyroidism and ophthalmopathy. That report adds: Those with hyperthyroidism were 18 to 65 years old, newly diagnosed, and ill for under 2 months.

The receptor comes from a man between 18 and 29 years old with Graves disease. V usage is TRBV6-1 and J usage is TRBJ1-2; D unclear. This specimen was peripheral blood mononuclear cells (PBMCs), taken at new diagnosis, from a patient treated with antithyroid drugs. CDR3 loop: CASSDHGYGYTF. The DNA for the CDR3 is TGTGCCAGCAGTGATCACGGCTATGGCTACACCTTC.